Below, 21 T cell receptor beta chains from the same sample are listed, as sequenced in a study of T cell responses to AZD1222 COVID-19 vaccine. Clones were read by immunoSEQ multiplex PCR, and TCRdb kept only the in-frame ones, dropping some. The sample includes more than 80,000 clones, less than 95% seen only once; the top ten take 8%. The specimen was peripheral blood, collected 28 days after the second AZD1222 dose. Every receptor here comes from an adult who received the AZD1222 COVID-19 vaccine.

The J gene is TRBJ2-7, the V gene TRBV7-9; 7 nucleotides align to TRBD1. The CDR3 has 13 amino acids. J lost 5 bases, V lost 4 bases, and 5 bases had no gene match. CDR1 and CDR2 from the germline V gene are SEHNR and FQNEAQ (reference sequence). In DNA, the CDR3 is TGTGCCAGCAGCTACACAGGGGCGAACGAGCAGTACTTC. Translating it yields CASSYTGANEQYF.

The gene calls are TRBV5-4 and TRBJ1-2, with D maybe TRBD1 (5 bases). V gave up 2 bases and J gave up 0 bases, with 8 bases separating them. The CDR3 is 14 residues long. The germline V gene encodes CDR1 SGHNT and CDR2 YYREEE (reference sequence). The DNA for the CDR3 is TGTGCCAGCAGCTTCCAGGGATCTAACTATGGCTACACCTTC. The encoded protein is CASSFQGSNYGYTF.

This chain uses TRBV4-1 with TRBJ2-2, with D maybe TRBD2 (6 bases). This CDR3 region has 15 residues. CDR1 and CDR2 from the germline V gene are MGHRA and YSYEKL. The ends were cut back, 3 bases at V and 1 base at J, with 9 bases in the middle. CDR3 loop: CASSHAGGNTGELFF. The CDR3 DNA is TGCGCCAGCAGCCATGCCGGGGGGAACACCGGGGAGCTGTTTTTT.

This clone was counted between two and nine times. The chain is built from TRBV6-4 and TRBJ2-3, with 7 bases aligning to TRBD2. This CDR3 region has 14 residues. Trimming took 5 bases from V and 1 from J; bases not matched to a gene: 3. Germline lookup yields CDR1 MRHNA and CDR2 SNTAGT. This CDR3 reads CASSPAGGTDTQYF. The CDR3 nucleotides read TGTGCCAGCAGTCCGGCGGGGGGCACAGATACGCAGTATTTT.

This sequence joins TRBV7-9 and TRBJ2-7, with a tentative D call TRBD2 (6 bases). The V end lost 4 bases, the J end lost 5 bases, and 12 bases lay between the germline ends. The CDR3 contains 13 residues. Germline V gives CDR1 SEHNR, CDR2 FQNEAQ (reference sequence). The CDR3 sequence: CASSSWRANEQYF. CDR3 in DNA: TGTGCCAGCAGCTCCTGGAGGGCTAACGAGCAGTACTTC.

A remark on this clone: The junction does not match germline at one end; this may be a read error. The chain joins TRBV6-2 or TRBV6-3 to TRBJ2-7; D is undetermined. The germline V gene has CDR1 MNHEY and CDR2 SVGEGT. This CDR3 is built from 14 residues. CDR3 nucleotide sequence: TGTGTCAGCAGTTTAGTCGGAATCATCTACGAGCAGTACTTC. Translated, it gives CVSSLVGIIYEQYF.

This chain connects TRBV5-1 to TRBJ1-2, with 8 positions matching TRBD1. V was pared by 3 bases and J by 4 bases, with 5 bases of the junction left unmatched. Per germline, CDR1 SGHRS and CDR2 YFSETQ. The CDR3 runs to 14 residues. CDR3 in amino acids: CASSSGQALYGYTF. The CDR3 DNA is TGCGCCAGCAGCTCGGGACAGGCCCTCTATGGCTACACCTTC.

The chain recombines TRBV7-9 with TRBJ1-1, with D unresolved. The CDR3 totals 12 residues. CDR1 SEHNR and CDR2 FQNEAQ come from the germline V gene (reference sequence). Trimming removed 3 bases from V and 1 base from J, with 3 bases in between. In DNA form, the CDR3 reads TGTGCCAGCAGCTTGCAGAACACTGAAGCTTTCTTT. It yields the protein CASSLQNTEAFF.

The chain has TRBV21-1 and TRBJ1-6. TRBV21-1 is a pseudogene segment. This CDR3 has 17 residues. Written as DNA, the CDR3 is TGTGCCAGCAGCAAAGAGGGGGGGAGTGCCGCTAATTCACCCCTCCACTTT. This encodes CASSKEGGSAANSPLHF.

The J gene is TRBJ1-5, the V gene TRBV27, with D unresolved. In germline, CDR1 is MNHEY, CDR2 SMNVEV (reference sequence). The CDR3 covers 15 residues. V lost 5 bases, J lost 4 bases, and 15 bases lay in between. Written as DNA, the CDR3 is TGTGCCAGCAGTCCCCGGTTCGAGGAAAATCAGCCCCAGCATTTT. Amino acids: CASSPRFEENQPQHF.

CDR3 residues: CASSLGSGLQVNTEAFF. Here the CDR3 DNA reads TGCGCCAGCAGCTTGGGATCGGGGCTCCAAGTTAACACTGAAGCTTTCTTT. The chain has TRBV5-1 and TRBJ1-1; maybe TRBD1 (5 bases). Germline loops: CDR1 SGHRS, CDR2 YFSETQ. This CDR3 is 17 amino acids long. With 0 bases removed from V and 2 bases from J, the gap between germline ends came to 17 bases.

The J gene is TRBJ2-7, the V gene TRBV9; no reliable D call. Germline-derived CDR1 and CDR2 are SGDLS and YYNGEE. This CDR3 spans 15 amino acids. V shed 4 bases and J shed 3 bases, with 17 bases lying between them. This CDR3 is CASSLSGSFLYEQYF. Here the CDR3 DNA reads TGTGCCAGCAGCCTATCCGGGTCATTCCTCTACGAGCAGTACTTC.

V is TRBV9 and J is TRBJ1-3, with D unresolved. The CDR3 has 14 amino acids. The V end was cut by 3 bases, the J end by 3 bases, with 10 bases between. CDR1 is SGDLS, CDR2 YYNGEE, per germline. The CDR3 region is CASSAVQNGNTIYF. The CDR3 DNA reads TGTGCCAGCAGCGCCGTGCAGAATGGAAACACCATATATTTT.

Turning to this clone: The junction and the germline gene differ at one end; a read error may be behind it. The chain combines TRBV7-7 with TRBJ2-1; 8 positions agree with TRBD2. CDR1 and CDR2 (germline): SSHAT, FNYEAQ (reference sequence). CDR3 length: 15 residues. CDR3 bases: TGTGCTAGCAGCTTGGGGCCGGGGGGGCAAGGTGAGCAGTTCTTC. This codes for CASSLGPGGQGEQFF.

The chain links TRBV7-9 to TRBJ2-3, with D uncertain. The CDR3 covers 12 residues. V lost 5 bases, J lost 3 bases, and 6 bases lay in between. Germline CDR1 and CDR2: SEHNR and FQNEAQ (reference sequence). The CDR3 loop reads CASSQLTDTQYF. The DNA of the CDR3 is TGTGCCAGCAGCCAACTGACAGATACGCAGTATTTT.

The V gene is TRBV7-6, the J gene TRBJ2-1; 11 bases are shared with TRBD2. The CDR3 sequence is 17 residues long. The V gene end was trimmed by 2 bases and the J gene end by 6 bases; junction bases not matched to a gene: 9. The V gene's germline CDR1 is SGHVS and CDR2 FNYEAQ. In DNA form, the CDR3 reads TGTGCCAGCAGCTTAACCGTCCTAGCGGGGGGAGGCAATGAGCAGTTCTTC. Its protein product is CASSLTVLAGGGNEQFF.

This clone showed up just a few times. The V call is TRBV6-5, the J call TRBJ2-7, with 8 positions matching TRBD1. CDR1 and CDR2 from the germline V gene are MNHEY and SVGAGI. This CDR3 spans 15 amino acids. The V segment lost 6 bases and the J segment 4 bases; nucleotides outside the gene matches: 11. This CDR3 is CASSSEDRGRYEQYF. CDR3 coding DNA: TGTGCCAGCAGCTCGGAAGACAGGGGACGGTACGAGCAGTACTTC.

V and J are TRBV6-4 and TRBJ1-6, with D perhaps matching TRBD1 (6 bases). V was shortened by 6 bases and J by 8 bases, with 14 bases between the two germline ends. This CDR3 has 14 residues. The germline V gene has CDR1 MRHNA and CDR2 SNTAGT. The CDR3, as DNA: TGTGCCAGCAGCTCCGGGGGGCTGGATTCACCCCTCCACTTT. It yields the protein CASSSGGLDSPLHF.

The chain links TRBV27 to TRBJ2-2, with unresolved D. In germline, CDR1 is MNHEY, CDR2 SMNVEV (reference sequence). The CDR3 has 12 amino acids. V gave up 6 bases and J gave up 8 bases, with 10 bases separating them. CDR3 DNA: TGTGCCAGCAGCCGGGCTGGAGGGGAGCTGTTTTTT. Protein product: CASSRAGGELFF.

The rearrangement links TRBV6-5 to TRBJ2-7; D is undetermined. The CDR3 is 14 amino acids. V dropped 4 bases and J dropped 3 bases, with 13 bases sitting between them. In germline, CDR1 is MNHEY, CDR2 SVGAGI. CDR3 in amino acids: CASSSQTTDYEQYF. The CDR3 DNA reads TGTGCCAGCAGTTCCCAAACTACAGACTACGAGCAGTACTTC.

The rearrangement joins TRBV7-3 to TRBJ2-1; D uncertain. Germline V lookup: CDR1 SGHTA, CDR2 FQGTGA. Between the trimmed V and J ends, which lost 4 bases and 6 bases, there was a span of 7 bases. The CDR3 has 12 amino acids. The CDR3 reads CASSSSSNEQFF. CDR3 DNA sequence: TGTGCCAGCAGCTCCTCTAGCAATGAGCAGTTCTTC.